Described below is a single T cell receptor beta chain sequence and its context. This record belongs to a study of technical replicates of blood from a few donors. This CDR3 comprises 19 residues. Germline CDR1 is SGHKS and CDR2 is YYEKEE (reference sequence). The junction had 15 bases not matched to a gene; V was cut back by 3 bases and J by 5 bases. Measured with immunoSEQ multiplex PCR; TCRdb has only the in-frame clones, and not every one. This sample has 60,000 to 80,000 clones, with around nine tenths found just once. The sample was T cells isolated from PBMCs. The V call is TRBV5-5, the J call TRBJ2-1; the match to TRBD2 covers 12 bases. The receptor was derived from a human donor in good health. The CDR3 DNA follows: TGTGCCAGCAGCTCAATATGGACTAGCGGGGAGGGGAATCACAATGAGCAGTTCTTC. Its translation: CASSSIWTSGEGNHNEQFF.